The present T cell receptor beta chain was sequenced within a study of blood T cells in healthy people across ages. Turning to the study itself: About one barcoded beta molecule per two T cells came from capture by template switching.

This clonotype has a handful of counts. Trimming stripped 4 bases from V and 2 bases from J, with 10 bases between. The CDR3 extends over 15 amino acids. CDR1 is SGHRS, CDR2 YFSETQ, per germline. Combining a sample-barcoded 5' primer with a J-beta primer mix, a second PCR ran for roughly 7 to 12 cycles. Each CDR3 protein gets one entry after TCRdb re-called the 5' RACE reads with MiXCR. The sample records hundreds of thousands of distinct CDR3 sequences, 49% being singletons. The source is a woman in her sixties in good health. The chain combines TRBV5-1 with TRBJ2-6; D tentatively reads TRBD1 or TRBD2 (6 bases each). The sample comprised blood. The DNA of the CDR3 is TGCGCCAGCAGCCCGGGGGCAACTGGGGCCAACGTCCTGACTTTC. Its translation: CASSPGATGANVLTF.